This passage covers 28 T cell receptor beta chains from one sample sequenced in a study of cytomegalovirus exposure and HLA in healthy donors. The PCR had 60 Vbeta and 13 Jbeta primers. Sequenced by immunoSEQ multiplex PCR; TCRdb stores in-frame clones only, minus some. The sample holds roughly 130,000 clones; about 80% are singletons and the top ten take 1%. Sequencing input: PBMCs. The receptors were gathered from a man aged 40-55 years in good health and CMV-seronegative.

This chain links TRBV28 with TRBJ1-1; a weak D match, TRBD1 (5 bases). Per the germline V gene, CDR1 is MDHEN and CDR2 is SYDVKM. Trimming shortened V by 5 bases and J by 3 bases, and 13 bases separated the two germline ends. The CDR3 covers 14 residues. CDR3 protein: CASSPGDGYTEAFF. DNA for the CDR3: TGTGCCAGCAGTCCGGGGGACGGTTACACTGAAGCTTTCTTT.

This clone was recorded a few times. The chain couples TRBV15 to TRBJ2-7; 8 positions agree with TRBD1. The CDR3 sequence is 14 residues long. Per the germline V gene, CDR1 is LNHNV and CDR2 is YYDKDF (reference sequence). The V gene end was trimmed by 0 bases and the J gene end by 7 bases; junction bases not matched to a gene: 5. The CDR3 protein is CATSRDRTGKEQYF. CDR3 nucleotides: TGTGCCACCAGCAGAGATCGGACAGGGAAAGAGCAGTACTTC. The variable domain in full, completed from reference TRBV15 and TRBJ2-7, reads DAMVIQNPRYQVTQFGKPVTLSCSQTLNHNVMYWYQQKSSQAPKLLFHYYDKDFNNEADTPDNFQSRRPNTSFCFLDIRSPGLGDTAMYLCATSRDRTGKEQYFGPGTRLTVT.

For this clone: Other DNA sequences in this sample translate to the same CDR3. The chain links TRBV5-4 to TRBJ2-7; 10 nucleotides line up with TRBD1. J was trimmed by 1 base and V by 0 bases; bases with no gene match: 1. There are 15 residues in the CDR3. Looked up from germline, CDR1 is SGHNT and CDR2 is YYREEE (reference sequence). The CDR3 sequence: CASSLGQGASYEQYF. As DNA, the CDR3 is TGTGCCAGCAGCTTGGGACAGGGGGCGTCCTACGAGCAGTACTTC.

V gene TRBV4-1 combines with J gene TRBJ1-2, with D perhaps TRBD1 (6 bases). The ends were cut back, 3 bases at V and 3 bases at J, with 17 bases in the middle. Germline values: CDR1 MGHRA, CDR2 YSYEKL. The CDR3 has 16 amino acids. CDR3 bases: TGCGCCAGCAGCCAGTCCACCTCAGGGGCTTACTATGGCTACACCTTC. Protein sequence: CASSQSTSGAYYGYTF.

The chain joins TRBV5-1 to TRBJ2-3, with D possibly being TRBD1 (5 bases). Germline CDR1 is SGHRS and CDR2 is YFSETQ. The CDR3 has 14 residues. Trimming took off 6 bases at V and 2 bases at J, with 13 bases between the two ends. CDR3 protein: CASMPDGATDTQYF. CDR3 coding DNA: TGCGCCAGCATGCCCGATGGGGCCACAGATACGCAGTATTTT.

This clone was counted a few times. The rearrangement uses TRBV28 and TRBJ1-4; 12 nucleotides agree with TRBD1. CDR1 and CDR2 from the germline V gene are MDHEN and SYDVKM. J was trimmed by 0 bases and V by 1 base; bases with no gene match: 3. CDR3 length: 18 residues. The CDR3 region has the DNA TGTGCCAGCAGTTTATATGGGACAGGGGGCGCAACTAATGAAAAACTGTTTTTT. This gives the protein CASSLYGTGGATNEKLFF. Combining the CDR3 with reference TRBV28 and TRBJ1-4 gives the whole variable domain DVKVTQSSRYLVKRTGEKVFLECVQDMDHENMFWYRQDPGLGLRLIYFSYDVKMKEKGDIPEGYSVSREKKERFSLILESASTNQTSMYLCASSLYGTGGATNEKLFFGSGTQLSVL.

J is TRBJ1-5 and V is TRBV19; 8 nucleotides agree with TRBD1. The CDR3 is 17 amino acids. Unmatched junction bases numbered 9, after V lost 1 base and J lost 4 bases. In germline, CDR1 is LNHDA, CDR2 SQIVND (reference sequence). This CDR3 is CASSIGQGSVGNQPQHF. The DNA for the CDR3 is TGTGCCAGTAGTATAGGACAGGGGTCGGTGGGAAATCAGCCCCAGCATTTT.

The chain carries TRBV18 and TRBJ2-7; tentatively, D is TRBD2 (5 bases). V shed 3 bases and J shed 0 bases, with 9 bases lying between them. This CDR3 has 14 amino acids. The germline CDR1 and CDR2 sequences are KGHSH and LQKENI. The CDR3 spells CASSPLAVSYEQYF. The DNA of the CDR3 is TGTGCCAGCTCACCCCTAGCAGTCTCCTACGAGCAGTACTTC.

The chain links TRBV5-1 to TRBJ2-2; possibly TRBD2 for D (5 bases). The germline gives CDR1 SGHRS, CDR2 YFSETQ. With 4 bases removed from V and 3 bases from J, the gap between germline ends came to 13 bases. The CDR3 covers 15 residues. The CDR3 nucleotides read TGCGCCAGCAGCGAGGGCCCGGGATACACCGGGGAGCTGTTTTTT. It translates to CASSEGPGYTGELFF.

Written as DNA, the CDR3 is TGTGCCAGTAAGATAGCGGGAGATTCTTACACAGATACGCAGTATTTT. The encoded protein is CASKIAGDSYTDTQYF. This sequence joins TRBV19 and TRBJ2-3; 9 bases match TRBD2. Trimming cost V 7 bases and J 2 bases; bases outside gene matches: 10. CDR3 length: 16 amino acids. Germline V gene lookup returns CDR1 LNHDA and CDR2 SQIVND (reference sequence). The whole variable domain, remainder taken from reference TRBV19 and TRBJ2-3, is DGGITQSPKYLFRKEGQNVTLSCEQNLNHDAMYWYRQDPGQGLRLIYYSQIVNDFQKGDIAEGYSVSREKKESFPLTVTSAQKNPTAFYLCASKIAGDSYTDTQYFGPGTRLTVL.

The V and J genes are TRBV5-1 and TRBJ1-3, with a tentative D call TRBD1 (6 bases). There are 14 residues in the CDR3. From germline, CDR1 is SGHRS and CDR2 YFSETQ. The V end was cut by 5 bases, the J end by 4 bases, with 13 bases between. CDR3: CASSSGGLGNTIYF. CDR3 nucleotide sequence: TGCGCCAGCAGTTCGGGGGGGCTCGGAAACACCATATATTTT. Full variable domain (remainder filled in from reference TRBV5-1 and TRBJ1-3): KAGVTQTPRYLIKTRGQQVTLSCSPISGHRSVSWYQQTPGQGLQFLFEYFSETQRNKGNFPGRFSGRQFSNSRSEMNVSTLELGDSALYLCASSSGGLGNTIYFGEGSWLTVV.

A few counts support this clone. The gene calls are TRBV6-4 and TRBJ2-7, with D unresolved. The CDR3 sequence is 11 residues long. Germline V gives CDR1 MRHNA, CDR2 SNTAGT. V was cut by 8 bases and J by 3 bases, with 8 bases left in between. The CDR3 spells CASREDYEQYF. CDR3 nucleotide sequence: TGTGCCAGCCGCGAAGACTACGAGCAGTACTTC.

The rearrangement links TRBV2 to TRBJ2-7; 8 nucleotides align to TRBD1. The CDR3 is 15 amino acids. V gave up 8 bases and J gave up 2 bases; unmatched junction bases: 11. Germline V gene data show CDR1 as SNHLY and CDR2 as FYNNEI. The CDR3 loop is CASPQERQGPYEQYF. The CDR3 DNA sequence: TGTGCCAGCCCTCAGGAACGACAGGGGCCCTACGAGCAGTACTTC.

The J gene is TRBJ1-1, the V gene TRBV5-4; no reliable D call. The germline gives CDR1 SGHNT, CDR2 YYREEE (reference sequence). V was shortened by 3 bases and J by 0 bases, with 12 bases between the two germline ends. This CDR3 spans 15 amino acids. CDR3 sequence (DNA): TGTGCCAGCAGCTCTGTCGAACAAGTGAACACTGAAGCTTTCTTT. Its protein is CASSSVEQVNTEAFF.

This clone was found once. The rearrangement joins TRBV7-3 to TRBJ2-1; 16 bases agree with TRBD2. The CDR3 is 16 amino acids. Germline CDR1 is SGHTA and CDR2 is FQGTGA. The V gene end was trimmed by 0 bases and the J gene end by 9 bases; junction bases not matched to a gene: 2. CDR3 sequence: CASSLTGTSGRGEQFF. The CDR3 nucleotides are TGTGCCAGCAGCTTAACCGGGACTAGCGGGAGGGGTGAGCAGTTCTTC.

V usage is TRBV28 and J usage is TRBJ1-4; possibly TRBD1 for D (6 bases). Germline lookup yields CDR1 MDHEN and CDR2 SYDVKM. The CDR3 length is 15 residues. V lost 6 bases and J lost 8, with 19 bases in between. The CDR3 loop reads CASSRTPGVGEKLFF. The CDR3 DNA is TGTGCCAGCAGCCGTACCCCAGGGGTAGGGGAAAAACTGTTTTTT. The full variable domain, rest sourced from reference TRBV28 and TRBJ1-4, is DVKVTQSSRYLVKRTGEKVFLECVQDMDHENMFWYRQDPGLGLRLIYFSYDVKMKEKGDIPEGYSVSREKKERFSLILESASTNQTSMYLCASSRTPGVGEKLFFGSGTQLSVL.

Written as DNA, the CDR3 is TGTGCCAGCAGCTTGCAGGGTGTGGTTTCACCCCTCCACTTT. As protein: CASSLQGVVSPLHF. The rearrangement joins TRBV5-4 to TRBJ1-6; tentative D call: TRBD1 (5 bases). This CDR3 region has 14 residues. The germline gives CDR1 SGHNT, CDR2 YYREEE (reference sequence). Trimming stripped 1 base from V and 9 bases from J, with 11 bases between.

This chain connects TRBV6-5 to TRBJ2-5; TRBD2 might be the D (6 bases). From germline, CDR1 is MNHEY and CDR2 SVGAGI. The CDR3 spans 13 residues. V lost 2 bases, J lost 5 bases, and 9 bases lay in between. The CDR3 coding sequence is TGTGCCAGCAGTTACGCGGGGAGGGAGACCCAGTACTTC. This sequence encodes CASSYAGRETQYF.

This clone was picked up a small number of times. The chain employs TRBV4-1 and TRBJ2-7, with TRBD1 as a possible D gene (5 bases). V shed 0 bases and J shed 3 bases, with 12 bases lying between them. Germline lookup yields CDR1 MGHRA and CDR2 YSYEKL. The CDR3 covers 15 residues. Here the CDR3 DNA reads TGCGCCAGCAGCCAAGACCAGACAGTTTACTACGAGCAGTACTTC. Amino acids: CASSQDQTVYYEQYF.

This sequence joins TRBV2 and TRBJ2-3; a possible D gene is TRBD2 (5 bases). The germline gives CDR1 SNHLY, CDR2 FYNNEI. The germline V and J ends were trimmed by 6 bases and 4 bases, with 17 bases remaining between them. The CDR3 consists of 15 residues. The CDR3 DNA reads TGTGCCAGCAGGGGGAGTTTCTTTTCCCCAGATACGCAGTATTTT. This gives the protein CASRGSFFSPDTQYF.

The rearrangement links TRBV28 to TRBJ1-1; 7 positions agree with TRBD1. The germline CDR1 and CDR2 sequences are MDHEN and SYDVKM. The CDR3 loop spans 14 amino acids. Losses at the gene ends were 4 bases for V and 1 base for J; bases not matched to a gene: 3. The DNA of the CDR3 is TGTGCCAGCAGTTCGGGACAGAAGAACACTGAAGCTTTCTTT. Protein: CASSSGQKNTEAFF. The whole variable domain, remainder taken from reference TRBV28 and TRBJ1-1, is DVKVTQSSRYLVKRTGEKVFLECVQDMDHENMFWYRQDPGLGLRLIYFSYDVKMKEKGDIPEGYSVSREKKERFSLILESASTNQTSMYLCASSSGQKNTEAFFGQGTRLTVV.

The V call is TRBV5-4, the J call TRBJ2-7, with 7 nucleotides matching TRBD1. CDR3 length equals 14 residues. V lost 4 bases to trimming and J lost 3 bases; unmatched junction nucleotides: 7. Germline V gives CDR1 SGHNT, CDR2 YYREEE (reference sequence). CDR3 loop: CASSRTGQFYEQYF. The CDR3 nucleotides are TGTGCCAGCAGCCGCACGGGACAGTTCTACGAGCAGTACTTC.

This clone was observed many times. The chain recombines TRBV27 with TRBJ2-1; TRBD1 matches 7 bases. This CDR3 region has 15 residues. The junction had 8 bases not matched to a gene; V was cut back by 5 bases and J by 4 bases. Germline V gives CDR1 MNHEY, CDR2 SMNVEV (reference sequence). The CDR3 bases are TGTGCCAGCAGTACACAGGGGATGTCATACAATGAGCAGTTCTTC. This translates into CASSTQGMSYNEQFF.

As for this clone: One end of the junction varies from germline; a read error may be responsible. This chain joins TRBV28 and TRBJ2-1, with TRBD1 as a possible D gene (6 bases). The germline CDR1 and CDR2 sequences are MDHEN and SYDVKM. The CDR3 has 15 amino acids. CDR3 sequence (DNA): TGTGCCAGCACCCCTGGGGGCTGGGGGTACAGTGAGCAGTTCTTC. Protein product: CASTPGGWGYSEQFF.

The genes are TRBV15 and TRBJ1-5, with D tentatively TRBD1 (6 bases). The germline V gene encodes CDR1 LNHNV and CDR2 YYDKDF (reference sequence). The CDR3 loop spans 13 amino acids. V lost 3 bases to trimming and J lost 7 bases, with 10 bases between them. DNA of the CDR3: TGTGCCACCAGCAGCACAGGGTTGCAGCCCCAGCATTTT. Translating gives CATSSTGLQPQHF.

This clone was observed a handful of times. V usage is TRBV19 and J usage is TRBJ1-4; D unresolved. The length of the CDR3 is 14 residues. The V gene's germline CDR1 is LNHDA and CDR2 SQIVND (reference sequence). V shed 3 bases and J shed 8 bases, with 13 bases lying between them. CDR3 region: CASSITGKGEKLFF. The CDR3 DNA follows: TGTGCCAGTAGTATTACGGGGAAGGGAGAAAAACTGTTTTTT.

The chain uses TRBV10-3 and TRBJ2-2; the D is unclear. The CDR3 covers 17 residues. V was cut by 3 bases and J by 2 bases, with 16 bases left in between. CDR1 ENHRY and CDR2 SYGVKD come from the germline V gene. The CDR3 DNA reads TGTGCCATCAGTGACCCCGGTCCAACCATTAACACCGGGGAGCTGTTTTTT. It specifies CAISDPGPTINTGELFF.

This clone turned up a few times. The chain is built from TRBV6-1 and TRBJ2-1; possible D gene TRBD2, 5 bases. Trimming took off 9 bases at V and 0 bases at J, with 12 bases between the two ends. The CDR3 consists of 14 residues. Germline CDR1 and CDR2: MNHNS and SASEGT. CDR3 residues: CASYPGSSYNEQFF. CDR3 sequence (DNA): TGTGCCAGTTACCCGGGGAGCTCCTACAATGAGCAGTTCTTC.